These 16 T cell receptor beta chains share one sample of origin, sequenced in a study of blood T cell repertoires in COVID-19. Measured with immunoSEQ multiplex PCR; TCRdb has only the in-frame clones, and not every one. The sample records 55,000 to 75,000 clones, around 87% being singletons. The sample consisted of peripheral blood. The receptors come from a human donor with active COVID-19. The donor label of this sample is uncertain.

This clone occurred a few times. V is TRBV6-2 or TRBV6-3 and J is TRBJ2-5; maybe TRBD2 (5 bases). CDR3 length: 14 residues. Trimming removed 1 base from V and 5 bases from J, with 11 bases in between. Germline loops: CDR1 MNHEY, CDR2 SVGEGT. In DNA, the CDR3 is TGTGCCAGCAGTTACTTGAACCCGGGGGAGACCCAGTACTTC. Its translation is CASSYLNPGETQYF.

V gene TRBV30 combines with J gene TRBJ1-4; 7 bases fit TRBD1. The CDR3 has 15 residues. The J segment lost 0 bases and the V segment lost 4 bases, leaving 5 bases of the junction unmatched. Germline CDR1 GTSNPN, CDR2 SVGIG (reference sequence). The CDR3 region has the DNA TGTGCCTGGAAGGGACAGTCGGCAACTAATGAAAAACTGTTTTTT. Translation: CAWKGQSATNEKLFF. The full variable domain, in which reference TRBV30 and TRBJ1-4 provide the parts outside the CDR3, is SQTIHQWPATLVQPVGSPLSLECTVEGTSNPNLYWYRQAAGRGLQLLFYSVGIGQISSEVPQNLSASRPQDRQFILSSKKLLLSDSGFYLCAWKGQSATNEKLFFGSGTQLSVL.

This clone occurred a few times. The chain links TRBV4-3 to TRBJ2-1; 7 bases fit TRBD2. Losses at the gene ends were 2 bases for V and 7 bases for J; bases not matched to a gene: 14. Germline CDR1 and CDR2: LGHNA and YSLEER. This CDR3 is built from 17 residues. CDR3 nucleotide sequence: TGCGCCAGCAGCCAACCTGTAGCGGGTGAAACTTGGAATGAGCAGTTCTTC. It yields the protein CASSQPVAGETWNEQFF.

The chain links TRBV6-6 to TRBJ2-7; TRBD2 matches 10 bases. V shed 5 bases and J 4 bases; nucleotides not matched to a gene: 8. This CDR3 has 15 amino acids. Germline CDR1 MNHNY, CDR2 SVGAGI (reference sequence). The CDR3 coding sequence is TGTGCCAGCAGTCGACCCACTAGCGGGAAATACGAGCAGTACTTC. Protein product: CASSRPTSGKYEQYF.

The rearrangement joins TRBV6-2 or TRBV6-3 to TRBJ1-5; TRBD1 aligns across 9 bases. The V and J ends lost 5 bases and 11 bases, in that order; junction bases with no gene match: 4. Germline lookup yields CDR1 MNHEY and CDR2 SVGEGT. The CDR3 has 12 amino acids. In DNA form, the CDR3 reads TGTGCCAGCAGTAAAAGACAGGGGGCCCAGCATTTT. It codes for CASSKRQGAQHF.

Concerning this clone: At one end the junction does not follow the germline gene, possibly because of a read error. The chain couples TRBV3-1 (or the pseudogene TRBV3-2) to TRBJ1-1; D is undetermined. CDR1 LGHDT and CDR2 YNNKEL come from the germline V gene (reference sequence). CDR3 length equals 12 residues. The CDR3 DNA sequence: TGTGCCAGCAGCCAGCAGGTGCCCAAATTGAACTTT. It codes for CASSQQVPKLNF.

The V gene is TRBV29-1, the J gene TRBJ2-7; 11 bases agree with TRBD1. V lost 6 bases to trimming and J lost 2 bases; unmatched junction nucleotides: 9. Germline V gene lookup returns CDR1 SQVTM and CDR2 ANQGSEA. This CDR3 contains 15 residues. CDR3 bases: TGCAGCGTCGGACCCTGGACAGGGGGCACCTACGAGCAGTACTTC. Its translation: CSVGPWTGGTYEQYF.

The rearrangement links TRBV5-1 to TRBJ1-5; TRBD1 matches 7 bases. V shed 2 bases, J shed 4 bases, and the junction held 6 bases outside the gene matches. Germline CDR1 is SGHRS and CDR2 is YFSETQ. The CDR3 extends over 15 amino acids. The CDR3 reads CASSFLGGLNQPQHF. The CDR3 nucleotides are TGCGCCAGCAGCTTCTTAGGGGGCTTGAATCAGCCCCAGCATTTT.

The V call is TRBV3-1 (or the pseudogene TRBV3-2), the J call TRBJ1-2; D unresolved. The CDR3 totals 14 residues. Trimming shortened V by 1 base and J by 7 bases, and 13 bases separated the two germline ends. Per the germline V gene, CDR1 is LGHDT and CDR2 is YNNKEL (reference sequence). The CDR3 reads CASSQGRAGFGYTF. CDR3 DNA: TGTGCCAGCAGCCAAGGTAGAGCGGGATTTGGCTACACCTTC.

V and J are TRBV5-4 and TRBJ2-5, with no clear D. Germline-derived CDR1 and CDR2 are SGHNT and YYREEE (reference sequence). This CDR3 comprises 13 residues. The V and J ends lost 3 bases and 1 base respectively, with 7 bases between them. The CDR3 spells CASSSQAQETQYF. CDR3 in DNA: TGTGCCAGCAGCTCGCAGGCCCAAGAGACCCAGTACTTC.

The chain is built from TRBV6-5 and TRBJ1-5, with TRBD1 matching 8 bases. The V gene end was trimmed by 7 bases and the J gene end by 4 bases; junction bases not matched to a gene: 3. Per the germline V gene, CDR1 is MNHEY and CDR2 is SVGAGI. The length of the CDR3 is 13 residues. DNA for the CDR3: TGTGCCAGCAAGGACAGGGCGAATCAGCCCCAGCATTTT. Translation: CASKDRANQPQHF.

This chain links TRBV2 with TRBJ2-1; D perhaps matches TRBD1 (5 bases). Germline CDR1 reads SNHLY; CDR2 reads FYNNEI. V was cut by 4 bases and J by 7 bases, with 17 bases left in between. This CDR3 is 15 amino acids long. The CDR3 DNA reads TGTGCCAGCAGTGGTCAGGACACCCATCTGAATGAGCAGTTCTTC. Translated, it gives CASSGQDTHLNEQFF.

The rearrangement links TRBV6-5 to TRBJ2-7, with TRBD1 matching 12 bases. Germline V gives CDR1 MNHEY, CDR2 SVGAGI. Trimming cost V 6 bases and J 1 base; bases outside gene matches: 1. This CDR3 contains 14 residues. This CDR3 reads CASRGQGASYEQYF. DNA for the CDR3: TGTGCCAGCAGGGGACAGGGGGCATCCTACGAGCAGTACTTC.

The chain employs TRBV30 and TRBJ1-6; 10 bases align to TRBD1. Germline V CDR1 and CDR2: GTSNPN, SVGIG (reference sequence). The junction had 6 bases not matched to a gene; V was cut back by 3 bases and J by 7 bases. The CDR3 runs to 15 residues. The CDR3 reads CAWSPPGQGNSPLHF. The CDR3 DNA reads as TGTGCCTGGAGCCCTCCGGGACAGGGGAATTCACCCCTCCACTTT.

The chain recombines TRBV9 with TRBJ2-1; 7 bases line up with TRBD2. Germline-derived CDR1 and CDR2 are SGDLS and YYNGEE. CDR3 length: 14 residues. The trim removed 8 bases at V and 5 bases at J, leaving 10 bases unmatched. In nucleotides, the CDR3 is TGTGCCAGGACGGGGACTACGGGACACAATGAGCAGTTCTTC. Translated: CARTGTTGHNEQFF.

This chain links TRBV7-3 with TRBJ2-1, with 7 positions matching TRBD2. V lost 3 bases, J lost 1 base, and 6 bases stayed unmatched. The germline gives CDR1 SGHTA, CDR2 FQGTGA. CDR3 size: 16 residues. The CDR3 coding sequence is TGTGCCAGCAGCTTGATGGGAGCGGGGTCCTACAATGAGCAGTTCTTC. Its protein is CASSLMGAGSYNEQFF.